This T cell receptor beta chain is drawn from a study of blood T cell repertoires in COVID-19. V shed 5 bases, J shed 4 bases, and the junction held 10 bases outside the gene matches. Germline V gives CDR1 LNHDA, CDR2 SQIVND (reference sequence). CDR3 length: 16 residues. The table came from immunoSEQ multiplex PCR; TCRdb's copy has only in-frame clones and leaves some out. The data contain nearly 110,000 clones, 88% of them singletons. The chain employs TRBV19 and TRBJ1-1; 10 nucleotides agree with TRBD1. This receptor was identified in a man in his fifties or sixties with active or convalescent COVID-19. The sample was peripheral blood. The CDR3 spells CASSPRPGTGVTEAFF. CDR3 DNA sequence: TGTGCCAGTAGTCCACGCCCCGGGACAGGGGTCACTGAAGCTTTCTTT.